This T cell receptor beta chain was identified in a study of shared clonotypes between healthy human individuals. Selected positively for CCR7 and CD45RO-negative, naive CD8 cells excluded terminally differentiated effector memory CD45RA+ cells. Germline CDR1 reads SQVTM; CDR2 reads ANQGSEA. Trimming shortened V by 2 bases and J by 6 bases, and 16 bases separated the two germline ends. The CDR3 loop spans 14 amino acids. Assay used: immunoSEQ multiplex PCR; TCRdb lists only in-frame clones, some missing. The sample yields some 2 million clones, about 95% seen once. This TCR came from a man between 18 and 29 years old in good health. Sequenced input: naive CD8+ T cells sorted from blood. This chain connects TRBV29-1 to TRBJ1-2; the D gene is possibly TRBD1 (5 bases). This CDR3 reads CSVEPWTSNDGYTF. Here the CDR3 DNA reads TGCAGCGTTGAACCCTGGACATCAAATGATGGCTACACCTTC.